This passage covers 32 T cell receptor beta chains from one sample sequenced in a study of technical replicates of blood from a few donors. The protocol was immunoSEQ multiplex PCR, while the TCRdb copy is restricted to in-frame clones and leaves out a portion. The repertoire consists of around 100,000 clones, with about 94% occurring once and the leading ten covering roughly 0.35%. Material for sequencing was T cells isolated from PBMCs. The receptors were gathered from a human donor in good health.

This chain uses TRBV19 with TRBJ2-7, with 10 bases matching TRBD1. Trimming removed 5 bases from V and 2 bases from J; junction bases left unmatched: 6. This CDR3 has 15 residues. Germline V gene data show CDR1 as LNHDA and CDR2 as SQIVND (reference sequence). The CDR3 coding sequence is TGTGCCAGTAGTCCGGGACAGGGGCTGGCCTACGAGCAGTACTTC. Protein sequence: CASSPGQGLAYEQYF.

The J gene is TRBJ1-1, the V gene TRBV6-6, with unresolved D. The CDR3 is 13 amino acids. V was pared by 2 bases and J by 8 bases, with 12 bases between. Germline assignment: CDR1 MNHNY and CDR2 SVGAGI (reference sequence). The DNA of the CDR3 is TGTGCCAGCAGTTACAAAGTCGACTGGGAAGCTTTCTTT. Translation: CASSYKVDWEAFF.

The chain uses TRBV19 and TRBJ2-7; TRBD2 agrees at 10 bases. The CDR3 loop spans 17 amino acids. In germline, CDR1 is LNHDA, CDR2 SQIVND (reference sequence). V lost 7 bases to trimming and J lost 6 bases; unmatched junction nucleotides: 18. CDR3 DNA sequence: TGTGCCAGTACCCCCGGCCTAGCGGGAGTTTTGAGGGTCGAGCAGTACTTC. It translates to CASTPGLAGVLRVEQYF.

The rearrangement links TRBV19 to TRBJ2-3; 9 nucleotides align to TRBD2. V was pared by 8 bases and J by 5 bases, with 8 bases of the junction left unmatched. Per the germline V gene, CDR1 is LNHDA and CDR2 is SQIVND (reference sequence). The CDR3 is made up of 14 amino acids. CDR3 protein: CASDGGRALDTQYF. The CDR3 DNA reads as TGTGCCAGTGATGGCGGGAGGGCCTTAGATACGCAGTATTTT.

The CDR3 sequence: CASSLPPYATNEKLFF. CDR3 DNA sequence: TGTGCCAGCAGCCTTCCCCCGTATGCAACTAATGAAAAACTGTTTTTT. V and J are TRBV16 and TRBJ1-4, with D unclear. The V gene lost 4 bases and the J gene lost 0 bases, with 12 bases spanning the gap. The CDR3 spans 16 residues. The germline gives CDR1 KGHSY, CDR2 FQNENV.

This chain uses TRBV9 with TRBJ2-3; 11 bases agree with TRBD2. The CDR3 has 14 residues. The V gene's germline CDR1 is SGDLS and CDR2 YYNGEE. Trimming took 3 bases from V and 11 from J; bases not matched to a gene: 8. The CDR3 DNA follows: TGTGCCAGCAGCGAGTACGGACTAGCGGGCCTGCAGTATTTT. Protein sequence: CASSEYGLAGLQYF.

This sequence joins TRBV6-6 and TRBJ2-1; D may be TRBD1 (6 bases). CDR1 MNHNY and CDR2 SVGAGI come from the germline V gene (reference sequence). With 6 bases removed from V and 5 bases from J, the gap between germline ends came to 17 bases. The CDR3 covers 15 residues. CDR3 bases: TGTGCCAGCAGGCTCAGTAGACAGGAAAACAATGAGCAGTTCTTC. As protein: CASRLSRQENNEQFF.

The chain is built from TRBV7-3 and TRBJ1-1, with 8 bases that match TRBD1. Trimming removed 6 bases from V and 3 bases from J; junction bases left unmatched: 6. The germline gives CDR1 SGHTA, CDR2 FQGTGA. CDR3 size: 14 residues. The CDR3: CASSFDRGDTEAFF. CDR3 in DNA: TGTGCCAGCAGTTTCGACAGGGGAGACACTGAAGCTTTCTTT.

The CDR3 DNA reads as TGTGCCATCAGTGAGGAGGCTAGCGGACTCACCGGGGAGCTGTTTTTT. Protein: CAISEEASGLTGELFF. V is TRBV10-3 and J is TRBJ2-2; 7 positions match TRBD2. V dropped 2 bases and J dropped 4; count of bases not matched to a gene: 7. CDR3 length: 16 amino acids. Germline values: CDR1 ENHRY, CDR2 SYGVKD.

CDR3 sequence reads: CASSLGYSSGNTIYF. DNA for the CDR3: TGTGCCAGCAGCTTAGGGTATAGCTCTGGAAACACCATATATTTT. The chain joins TRBV11-2 to TRBJ1-3; no clear D gene. CDR3 length: 15 amino acids. The V gene's germline CDR1 is SGHAT and CDR2 FQNNGV. Deletions cut 1 base from V and 0 bases from J, with 7 bases between.

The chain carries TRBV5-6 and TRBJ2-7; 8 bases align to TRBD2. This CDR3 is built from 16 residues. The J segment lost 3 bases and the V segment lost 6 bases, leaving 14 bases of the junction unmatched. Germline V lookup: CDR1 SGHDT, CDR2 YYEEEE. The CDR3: CASTQRGLAGLYEQYF. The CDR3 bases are TGTGCCAGCACCCAAAGAGGGCTAGCGGGCCTCTACGAGCAGTACTTC.

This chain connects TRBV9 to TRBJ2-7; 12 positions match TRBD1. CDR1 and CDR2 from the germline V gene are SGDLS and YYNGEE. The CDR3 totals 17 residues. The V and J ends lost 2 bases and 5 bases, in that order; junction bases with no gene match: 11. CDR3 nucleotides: TGTGCCAGCAGCGTGGGGACAGGGGGCCCTAACGTCGACGAGCAGTACTTC. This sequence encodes CASSVGTGGPNVDEQYF.

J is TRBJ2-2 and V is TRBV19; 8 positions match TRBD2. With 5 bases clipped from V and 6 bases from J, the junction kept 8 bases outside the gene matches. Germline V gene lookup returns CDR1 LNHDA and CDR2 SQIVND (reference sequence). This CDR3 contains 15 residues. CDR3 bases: TGTGCCAGTAGTGGCTCGGGAGGGCCGTCCGGGGAGCTGTTTTTT. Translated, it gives CASSGSGGPSGELFF.

The CDR3 spells CASSFGLAVNNEQFF. CDR3 in DNA: TGTGCCAGCAGCTTCGGACTAGCGGTCAACAATGAGCAGTTCTTC. The V gene is TRBV5-5, the J gene TRBJ2-1, with TRBD2 matching 10 bases. With V trimmed by 2 bases and J by 5 bases, 4 bases remained unmatched. Germline CDR1 reads SGHKS; CDR2 reads YYEKEE (reference sequence). The CDR3 loop spans 15 amino acids.

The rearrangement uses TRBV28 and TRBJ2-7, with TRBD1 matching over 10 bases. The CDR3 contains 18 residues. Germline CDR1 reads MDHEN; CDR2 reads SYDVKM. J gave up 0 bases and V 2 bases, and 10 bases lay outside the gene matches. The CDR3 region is CASSLGPGQGSNSYEQYF. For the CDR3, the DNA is TGTGCCAGCAGTTTAGGTCCGGGACAGGGGTCGAACTCCTACGAGCAGTACTTC.

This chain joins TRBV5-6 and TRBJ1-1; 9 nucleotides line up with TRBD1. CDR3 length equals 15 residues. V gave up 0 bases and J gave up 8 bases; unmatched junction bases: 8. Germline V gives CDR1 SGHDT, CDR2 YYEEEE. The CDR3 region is CASSLVGQGLREAFF. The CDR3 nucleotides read TGTGCCAGCAGCTTGGTGGGACAGGGCCTCCGGGAAGCTTTCTTT.

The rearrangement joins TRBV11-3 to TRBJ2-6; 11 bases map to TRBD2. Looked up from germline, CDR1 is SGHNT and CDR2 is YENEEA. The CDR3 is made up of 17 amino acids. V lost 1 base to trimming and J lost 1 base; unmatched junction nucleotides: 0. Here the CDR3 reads CASSLASGRSGANVLTF. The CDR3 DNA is TGTGCCAGCAGCTTAGCTAGCGGGAGGTCTGGGGCCAACGTCCTGACTTTC.

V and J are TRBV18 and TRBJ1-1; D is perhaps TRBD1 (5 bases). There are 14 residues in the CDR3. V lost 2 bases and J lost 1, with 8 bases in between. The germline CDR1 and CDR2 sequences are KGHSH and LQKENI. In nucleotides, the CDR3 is TGTGCCAGCTCACCAGGGGCAGAGAACACTGAAGCTTTCTTT. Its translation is CASSPGAENTEAFF.

The CDR3 DNA sequence: TGTGCCAGCAGTTTAATGGTGGGAGTAAGCTACAATGAGCAGTTCTTC. Its translation is CASSLMVGVSYNEQFF. The rearrangement uses TRBV27 and TRBJ2-1; D possibly corresponds to TRBD2 (5 bases). Germline values: CDR1 MNHEY, CDR2 SMNVEV (reference sequence). CDR3 length equals 16 residues. Trimming stripped 2 bases from V and 3 bases from J, with 14 bases between.

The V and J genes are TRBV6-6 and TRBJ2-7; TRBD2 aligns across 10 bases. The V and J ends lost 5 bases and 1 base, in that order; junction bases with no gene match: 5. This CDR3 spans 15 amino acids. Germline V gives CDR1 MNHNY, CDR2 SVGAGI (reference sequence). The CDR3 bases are TGTGCCAGCAGTGAGGGACTAGCGACTTCCTACGAGCAGTACTTC. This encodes CASSEGLATSYEQYF.

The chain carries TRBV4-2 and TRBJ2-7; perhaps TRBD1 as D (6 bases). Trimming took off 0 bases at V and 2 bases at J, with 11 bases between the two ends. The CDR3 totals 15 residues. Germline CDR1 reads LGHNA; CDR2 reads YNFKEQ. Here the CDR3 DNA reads TGTGCCAGCAGCCAAGACCCCCGGACAGCCTACGAGCAGTACTTC. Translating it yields CASSQDPRTAYEQYF.

The CDR3 loop is CASSVTLGEQYF. CDR3 DNA sequence: TGTGCCAGCAGCGTAACCCTAGGCGAGCAGTACTTC. This rearrangement joins TRBV11-3 to TRBJ2-7; no clear D. Germline CDR1 and CDR2: SGHNT and YENEEA. This CDR3 contains 12 residues. V was trimmed by 5 bases and J by 6 bases, leaving 11 bases between them.

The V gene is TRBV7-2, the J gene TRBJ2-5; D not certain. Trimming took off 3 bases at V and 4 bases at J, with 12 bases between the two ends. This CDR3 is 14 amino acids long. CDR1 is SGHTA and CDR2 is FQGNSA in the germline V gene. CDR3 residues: CASSFSNSPETQYF. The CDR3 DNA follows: TGTGCCAGCAGCTTTAGTAACTCTCCAGAGACCCAGTACTTC.

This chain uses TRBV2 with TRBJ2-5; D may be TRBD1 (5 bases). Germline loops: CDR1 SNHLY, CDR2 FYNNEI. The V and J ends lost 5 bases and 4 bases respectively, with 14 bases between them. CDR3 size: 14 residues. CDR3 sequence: CASSTQGSRETQYF. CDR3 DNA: TGTGCCAGCAGTACGCAGGGATCTCGAGAGACCCAGTACTTC.

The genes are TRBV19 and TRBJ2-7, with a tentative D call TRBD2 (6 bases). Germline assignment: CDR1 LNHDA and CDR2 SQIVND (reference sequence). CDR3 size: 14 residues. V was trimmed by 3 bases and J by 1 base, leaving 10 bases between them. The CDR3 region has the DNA TGTGCCAGTAGTATCGGGAGAGGGTCCTACGAGCAGTACTTC. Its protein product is CASSIGRGSYEQYF.

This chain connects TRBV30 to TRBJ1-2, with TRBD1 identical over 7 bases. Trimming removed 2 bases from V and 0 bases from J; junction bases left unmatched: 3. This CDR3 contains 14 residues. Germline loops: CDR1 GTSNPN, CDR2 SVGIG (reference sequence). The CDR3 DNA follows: TGTGCCTGGAGTAGGGACAGAGCTAACTATGGCTACACCTTC. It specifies CAWSRDRANYGYTF.

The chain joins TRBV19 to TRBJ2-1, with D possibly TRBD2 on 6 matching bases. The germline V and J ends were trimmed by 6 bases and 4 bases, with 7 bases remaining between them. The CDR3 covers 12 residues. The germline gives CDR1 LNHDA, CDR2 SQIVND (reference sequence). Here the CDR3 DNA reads TGTGCCAGTAGACGGGGGTACAATGAGCAGTTCTTC. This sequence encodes CASRRGYNEQFF.

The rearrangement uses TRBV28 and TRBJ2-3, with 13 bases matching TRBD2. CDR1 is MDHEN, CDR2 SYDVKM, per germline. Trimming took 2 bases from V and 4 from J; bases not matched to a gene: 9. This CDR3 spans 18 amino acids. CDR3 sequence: CASSLPRLAGGLADTQYF. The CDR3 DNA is TGTGCCAGCAGTTTACCCCGACTAGCGGGAGGTTTAGCAGATACGCAGTATTTT.

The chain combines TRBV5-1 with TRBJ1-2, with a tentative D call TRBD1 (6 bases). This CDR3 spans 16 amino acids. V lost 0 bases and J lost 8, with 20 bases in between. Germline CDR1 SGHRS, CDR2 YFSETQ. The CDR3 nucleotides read TGCGCCAGCAGCTTGGGAGCAGGGGTCGATCTCGGGGGCTACACCTTC. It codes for CASSLGAGVDLGGYTF.

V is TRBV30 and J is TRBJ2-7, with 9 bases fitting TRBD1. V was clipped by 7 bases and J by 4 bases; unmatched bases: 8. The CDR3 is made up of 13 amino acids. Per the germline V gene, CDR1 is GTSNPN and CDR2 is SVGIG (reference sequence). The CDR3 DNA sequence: TGTGCCTCCCTCGACAGGGGGGTGTACGAGCAGTACTTC. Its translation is CASLDRGVYEQYF.

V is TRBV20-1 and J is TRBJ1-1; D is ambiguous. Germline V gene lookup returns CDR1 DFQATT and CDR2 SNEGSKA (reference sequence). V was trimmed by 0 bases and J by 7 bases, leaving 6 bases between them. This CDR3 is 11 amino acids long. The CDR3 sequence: CSARDTYEAFF. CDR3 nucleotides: TGCAGTGCTAGAGATACATATGAAGCTTTCTTT.

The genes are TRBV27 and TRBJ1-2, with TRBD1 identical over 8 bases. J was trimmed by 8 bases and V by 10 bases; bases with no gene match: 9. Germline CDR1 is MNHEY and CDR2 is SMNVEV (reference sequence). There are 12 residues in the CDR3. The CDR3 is CATRDRTGGYTF. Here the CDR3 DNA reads TGTGCCACTCGGGACAGGACGGGGGGCTACACCTTC.